The clone carrying this T cell receptor (beta chain) has ten or more counts. Its antigen is unidentified. Library preparation (for TCRbeta) was performed with unique molecular identifiers. TCRdb itself ran the PCR reads through MiXCR, one entry per CDR3 protein. The sample lists a few hundred thousand distinct CDR3 sequences; about 9.9% were seen once. This record comes from a study of T-cell reconstitution after alpha-beta-depleted transplantation in children. Whole-study findings and limits: The study reportedly traced alpha-beta T cells about two months after transplant to several hundred expanded graft clones. One year after transplant, T-cell counts and diversity came mostly from newly produced T cells. Surviving recipient T cells and thymic progenitors underlay high day-60 TCRbeta diversity in some patients.

The CDR3 totals 11 residues. CDR1 and CDR2 (germline): DFQATT, SNEGSKA (reference sequence). The V end was cut by 6 bases, the J end by 5 bases, with 9 bases between. The V and J genes are TRBV20-1 and TRBJ2-3; a weak D match, TRBD1 (6 bases). The sequencing used peripheral blood, collected 180 days after TCRalphabeta/CD19-depleted stem cell transplant. The source of this sequence is a male patient aged 2 to 9 who had a stem cell transplant for chronic granulomatous disease, so the T cells may come from the graft donor. The CDR3 loop reads CSAKTGDTQYF. The CDR3 DNA sequence: TGCAGTGCAAAGACAGGAGATACGCAGTATTTT.